This entry concerns a single TCR beta chain. Its antigen is still unknown. This specimen belongs to a study of CD8+ T cells in alopecia areata. Study context: It was 6 to 18 months of tofacitinib, and then there were 6 months off drug.

Study-wide findings and caveats: Clonality was higher in lesional than normal scalp, especially in alopecia totalis/universalis.

The CDR3 sequence is 16 residues long. Trimming took 4 bases from V and 4 from J, leaving 19 bases between them. Per the germline V gene, CDR1 is MGHRA and CDR2 is YSYEKL. Specimens obtained from alopecia areata patients comprised lesional scalp punch biopsies and peripheral blood. Extraction of RNA preceded its reverse transcription into cDNA, which served as the sequencing template. Clones were read by immunoSEQ multiplex PCR, and TCRdb kept only the in-frame ones, dropping some. This sample yields around 130,000 clones, of which roughly 58% are seen a single time; 4.5% belongs to the top ten. This chain links TRBV4-1 with TRBJ1-1; maybe TRBD1 (5 bases). This sequence originates from a human donor with alopecia areata. The sequenced sample was CD4+ T cells sorted from blood, obtained at week 0. The CDR3 DNA sequence: TGCGCCAGCAGCCCCGGGACTACCCCGGGGTCCACTGAAGCTTTCTTT. It translates to CASSPGTTPGSTEAFF.